This entry lists 9 T cell receptor beta chains sequenced from one sample in a study of PD-1 blockade in classical Hodgkin lymphoma. Time point reported: cycle 4 day 1 (C4D1), after more than five weeks of nivolumab. Every patient relapsed after autologous stem cell transplantation, and brentuximab vedotin exposure varied. TCRdb's table, derived via immunoSEQ multiplex PCR, lists solely in-frame clones and lacks some. The sample has about 47,000 clones; about 80% are singletons. The sequences come from peripheral blood mononuclear cells (PBMCs), collected before the fourth cycle of nivolumab. The source of these receptors is a human donor with classical Hodgkin lymphoma.

J is TRBJ1-6 and V is TRBV27; D is perhaps TRBD1 (6 bases). V shed 3 bases and J shed 5 bases, with 8 bases lying between them. The germline gives CDR1 MNHEY, CDR2 SMNVEV (reference sequence). The CDR3 extends over 14 amino acids. The CDR3 sequence is CASSFWTDNSPLHF. CDR3 nucleotide sequence: TGTGCCAGCAGTTTTTGGACAGATAATTCACCCCTCCACTTT.

In this sample, this clone turned up a few times. In DNA form, the CDR3 reads TGCAGCGTTGAGATTAGGGATTACGAGCAGTACTTC. Its translation is CSVEIRDYEQYF. The chain carries TRBV29-1 and TRBJ2-7; the D is unclear. This CDR3 is built from 12 residues. Germline CDR1 SQVTM, CDR2 ANQGSEA. The V and J ends lost 3 bases and 4 bases respectively, with 10 bases between them.

J is TRBJ2-1 and V is TRBV21-1; the table's TRBD2 call for D was not verified on the DNA. TRBV21-1 is a pseudogene. CDR3 length equals 20 residues. This CDR3 is CASSTRSGPIGLAKYNEQFF. The CDR3 nucleotides read TGTGCCAGCAGCACCCGCTCCGGCCCGATTGGGTTAGCAAAATACAATGAGCAGTTCTTC.

This chain connects TRBV7-6 to TRBJ2-7; 8 bases map to TRBD1. Germline assignment: CDR1 SGHVS and CDR2 FNYEAQ. The CDR3 length is 16 residues. Trimming at V came to 1 base and at J to 2 bases, leaving 7 bases not matched to a gene. The CDR3 here is CASSLDAGGLAYEQYF. The CDR3 DNA follows: TGTGCCAGCAGCTTAGATGCAGGGGGCCTGGCCTACGAGCAGTACTTC.

This clone has just a few counts. The chain is built from TRBV28 and TRBJ2-7; a weak D match, TRBD2 (7 bases). Germline V lookup: CDR1 MDHEN, CDR2 SYDVKM. The CDR3 runs 14 residues. V lost 7 bases and J lost 0, with 13 bases in between. The CDR3 is CASTRGGNSYEQYF. The CDR3 DNA sequence: TGTGCCAGCACCCGCGGGGGCAACTCCTACGAGCAGTACTTC.

V is TRBV9 and J is TRBJ2-7; no clear D gene. Looked up from germline, CDR1 is SGDLS and CDR2 is YYNGEE. The CDR3 covers 13 residues. V was shortened by 4 bases and J by 2 bases, with 10 bases between the two germline ends. CDR3 DNA: TGTGCCAGCAGCCCCGGCTATACCTACGAGCAGTACTTC. Protein product: CASSPGYTYEQYF.

The chain combines TRBV7-9 with TRBJ2-2; 11 bases fit TRBD1. The V gene's germline CDR1 is SEHNR and CDR2 FQNEAQ (reference sequence). The CDR3 contains 15 residues. Germline trimming cut 5 bases from V and 6 bases from J; bases unmatched to any gene: 5. The CDR3 reads CASSQGQGDPGELFF. The CDR3 nucleotides read TGTGCCAGCAGCCAGGGACAGGGGGACCCCGGGGAGCTGTTTTTT. The entire variable domain, with the rest obtained from reference TRBV7-9 and TRBJ2-2, is as follows: DTGVSQNPRHKITKRGQNVTFRCDPISEHNRLYWYRQTLGQGPEFLTYFQNEAQLEKSRLLSDRFSAERPKGSFSTLEIQRTEQGDSAMYLCASSQGQGDPGELFFGEGSRLTVL.

The rearrangement uses TRBV29-1 and TRBJ1-2, with a possible D match to TRBD1 (6 bases). CDR1 is SQVTM, CDR2 ANQGSEA, per germline. The CDR3 runs 12 residues. Trimming shortened V by 1 base and J by 7 bases, and 10 bases separated the two germline ends. CDR3 sequence: CSVEGTVFGYTF. The CDR3 coding sequence is TGCAGCGTTGAAGGGACAGTATTTGGCTACACCTTC. The complete variable domain, with remaining parts taken from reference TRBV29-1 and TRBJ1-2, reads SAVISQKPSRDICQRGTSLTIQCQVDSQVTMMFWYRQQPGQSLTLIATANQGSEATYESGFVIDKFPISRPNLTFSTLTVSNMSPEDSSIYLCSVEGTVFGYTFGSGTRLTVV.

The J gene is TRBJ1-4, the V gene TRBV9; TRBD1 agrees at 7 bases. V was clipped by 4 bases and J by 4 bases; unmatched bases: 4. CDR3 length equals 14 residues. Germline values: CDR1 SGDLS, CDR2 YYNGEE. The DNA of the CDR3 is TGTGCCAGCAGCCCCGGGACAGTTAATGAAAAACTGTTTTTT. Translating gives CASSPGTVNEKLFF.